Below, 2 T cell receptor beta chains from the same sample are listed, as sequenced in a study of shared clonotypes between healthy human individuals (dated by TCRdb to 2020 to 2021). The library was obtained by the immunoSEQ multiplex PCR assay. As stored in TCRdb, this immuneACCESS dataset retains in-frame rearrangements with V and J assigned. A fraction of the clones does not appear; measured against another copy, unresolved V genes explain less than half of the discrepancy, and the remainder lacks a known reason. The sample table records roughly 320,000 clones; more than 75% of these occur just once. The ten largest clones represent 15% to 20% of the sample. The sample taken for sequencing was memory CD8+ T cells sorted from blood. The sample's cell subset or site label, in plain terms: CD45RO+ cells pooled with CCR7-negative TemRA cells. These receptors were taken from a man between 18 and 35 years old in good health.

The rearrangement joins TRBV6-5 to TRBJ1-1; D gene unclear. The CDR3 is 13 residues long. Deletions cut 5 bases from V and 8 bases from J, with 15 bases between. Germline assignment: CDR1 MNHEY and CDR2 SVGAGI. The CDR3 DNA reads TGTGCCAGCAGTCAAACCCGGGGAACCGAAGCTTTCTTT. This codes for CASSQTRGTEAFF.

The chain has TRBV10-3 and TRBJ2-3; unclear D gene. The ends were cut back, 0 bases at V and 6 bases at J, with 10 bases in the middle. The CDR3 is made up of 14 amino acids. Germline V CDR1 and CDR2: ENHRY, SYGVKD. In DNA, the CDR3 is TGTGCCATCAGTGAGTCAACCCCGCAGGATACGCAGTATTTT. The encoded protein is CAISESTPQDTQYF.